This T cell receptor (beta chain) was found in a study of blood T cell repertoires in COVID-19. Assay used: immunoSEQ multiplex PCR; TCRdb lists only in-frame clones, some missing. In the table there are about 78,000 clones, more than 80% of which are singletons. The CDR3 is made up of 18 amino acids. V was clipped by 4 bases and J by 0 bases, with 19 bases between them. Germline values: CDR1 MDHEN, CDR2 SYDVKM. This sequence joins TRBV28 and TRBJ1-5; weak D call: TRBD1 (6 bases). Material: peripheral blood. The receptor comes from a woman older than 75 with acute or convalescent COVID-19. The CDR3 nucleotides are TGTGCCAGCAGTTCCCCAGCGGACAGTCCATCTAGCAATCAGCCCCAGCATTTT. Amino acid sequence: CASSSPADSPSSNQPQHF.